The T cell receptor beta chain under discussion was sequenced for a study of PD-L1 blockade in urothelial cancer. Across the whole study: Blood yielded a median of about 140,000 T cells per sample.

The method was immunoSEQ multiplex PCR; TCRdb's version includes in-frame clones alone and lacks a portion of them. The data contain tens of thousands of clones, about 93% of them singletons. Germline-derived CDR1 and CDR2 are MGHDK and SYGVNS. The CDR3 is 16 residues long. Losses at the gene ends were 4 bases for V and 3 bases for J; bases not matched to a gene: 9. Indicated time point: peripheral blood 6 weeks after treatment start. This receptor was identified in a woman aged 60 to 75 with urothelial cancer. The rearrangement joins TRBV25-1 to TRBJ2-7; 10 bases agree with TRBD2. The specimen was PBMCs, collected around atezolizumab (anti-PD-L1) treatment. CDR3 nucleotide sequence: TGTGCCAGCAGTGGCCAGGAAGGACTAGCGGTCTACGAGCAGTACTTC. Amino acids: CASSGQEGLAVYEQYF.